Given below is one T cell receptor (beta chain) in context. This clone came up once. Its antigen is currently not known. No qualities accompany the bases; no much larger clone lies one base away. The sample comes from a study of neoadjuvant anti-PD-1 for oral cavity cancer (dated by TCRdb to the early 2020s). For context, the study as a whole: Before curative-intent surgical resection, most patients were given three to four biweekly doses of nivolumab at 3 mg/kg. For patients who did not progress, a fourth nivolumab dose was given around day 43, followed by definitive surgical resection on days 50-56. Under RECIST 1.1, patients with complete response, partial response or stable disease were classed as responders, and patients with progression were classed as non-responders. A 33% response rate was observed in the parent correlative cohort, in which around 12 patients were included.

Tumor libraries used mostly 4.8 ug of input genomic DNA for survey sequencing, with two replicates per sample. TCRbeta libraries were prepared with the immunoSEQ hsTCRbeta kit according to the manufacturer's instructions. Sequencing of the completed libraries took place using an Illumina NovaSeq 6000 S4 flow cell after they had been pooled to roughly 3.2 nM. In the original analysis: Raw data preprocessing and quality control were performed with the immunoSEQ Analyzer. The analysis was limited to productive rearrangements, and each clonotype was defined by a unique CDR3 amino acid sequence. Repertoire clonality was estimated as the Gini-Simpson index, which was calculated using the R package tcR. Gini indices were compared with Student's t test, and associations with tumor size change were assessed by Pearson correlation. TCRdb carries this immuneACCESS record with in-frame sequences only. Its versions omit some clonotypes, under half of them owing to an unresolved V gene in the studies checked, with the rest unexplained. V, J and clone size were drawn from that table, and D and trimming were deduced from the DNA. Recorded for this sample are around 6,100 clones; roughly 45% of them occurred a single time. The ten biggest clones cover 25% of the sample.

V is cut by 10 bases and J by 0 bases, and the space between the germline ends is 7 bases. Spanning cysteine to phenylalanine, the CDR3 consists of 12 amino acids. The DNA shown is the 36-base CDR3, in frame from base 1. The germline V gene (reference sequence) supplies CDR1 MNHEY and CDR2 SMNVEV. The paper's findings and limits, for the study overall: Larger post-treatment sizes of preexisting intratumoral clones correlated with greater tumor shrinkage, suggesting expansion of preexisting clones contributed to response. A higher pretreatment blood Treg/Th17 ratio correlated with both higher pretreatment blood TCRbeta clonality and lower post-treatment tumor TCRbeta clonality. Only a few patients per response group were included in the TCR analyses, and the authors called for validation in larger cohorts.

The time point label, read with the paper, signifies: before neoadjuvant nivolumab. The patients had newly diagnosed stage II-IVA oral cavity squamous cell carcinoma and had not received any prior systemic or radiation treatment. The cohort consisted of patients with HPV-negative, locally advanced oral cavity squamous cell carcinoma. The samples were drawn from a longitudinal correlative study tied to a single-arm phase II trial testing neoadjuvant nivolumab in oral cavity squamous cell carcinoma. Genomic DNA-based TCRbeta sequencing was performed on subject-matched pre- and post-treatment PBMCs and tumors from three responders and three non-responders. The Maxwell RSC DNA from Tissue kit was used to isolate genomic DNA from tumor tissue.

The V and J segments used are TRBV27 and TRBJ1-3; no confident D gene assignment can be made. This clonotype originated in a person aged 40 to 85 with oral cavity squamous cell carcinoma. The source was tumor tissue, collected before nivolumab (anti-PD-1) treatment. The CDR3 reads CATKTSGNTIYF. The sequence in DNA is TGTGCCACCAAGACCTCTGGAAACACCATATATTTT.